This T cell receptor beta chain emerged from a study of shared clonotypes between healthy human individuals. Study-level information: Ranging from 18 to 49 in age, donors were two women and a few men.

Deep-level running was used for the assay. Clones were read by immunoSEQ multiplex PCR, and TCRdb kept only the in-frame ones, dropping some. The sample records 850,000 to 1,200,000 clones, around 76% being singletons. Germline V gives CDR1 SGHVS, CDR2 FNYEAQ. V lost 8 bases, J lost 1 base, and 16 bases lay in between. This CDR3 comprises 15 residues. The clonotype comes from a man between 18 and 29 years old in good health. The source material was memory CD4+ T cells sorted from blood. As for subset: CD45RA-negative fraction. The rearrangement joins TRBV7-6 to TRBJ2-3, with D uncertain. The CDR3 here is CASSSDGAGTDTQYF. DNA for the CDR3: TGTGCCAGCTCCTCGGACGGCGCCGGCACAGATACGCAGTATTTT. Full variable domain (outside the CDR3, taken from reference TRBV7-6 and TRBJ2-3): GAGVSQSPRYKVTKRGQDVALRCDPISGHVSLYWYRQALGQGPEFLTYFNYEAQQDKSGLPNDRFSAERPEGSISTLTIQRTEQRDSAMYRCASSSDGAGTDTQYFGPGTRLTVL.